This entry is about one TCR beta chain. Its antigen specificity is not known. The sample holds no much larger clone one base away, and base qualities are not on file. This specimen comes from a study of OX40 agonist ivuxolimab in advanced cancers. General notes on the study: Ivuxolimab was an agonistic, fully human IgG2 monoclonal antibody directed against OX40 (CD134), a costimulatory receptor. Intravenous ivuxolimab was administered to patients every 2 weeks at six dose levels: 0.01, 0.1, 0.3, 1.5, 3 and 10 mg/kg. Of the approximately 50 dose-escalation patients, hepatocellular carcinoma was present in roughly 19, melanoma in some 15, renal cell carcinoma in 9 and head and neck cancer in 9. The dose-escalation cohort was roughly 87% male with a mean age of approximately 60 years, ranging from roughly 23 to 90. Prior anti-PD-1, anti-PD-L1 or anti-CTLA-4 therapy was permitted, and about 40% of dose-escalation patients had received checkpoint inhibitors. Three dose-escalation patients achieved partial responses, one with hepatocellular carcinoma and two with cutaneous melanoma. Peripheral TCRbeta sequencing aimed to test whether ivuxolimab altered TCR sequence diversity and caused clonal T-cell expansion. The monotherapy dose-escalation portion (N ≈ 50 patients) of the phase I ivuxolimab trial is reported in the paper.

Genomic DNA was isolated from the sorted cells so that the TCRbeta CDR3 region could be sequenced. The immunoSEQ Assay was used to sequence the TCRbeta CDR3 regions. Not all clones reach the TCRdb copy of this immuneACCESS table, which keeps in-frame sequences only. Checked studies attribute under half of the gap to unresolved V genes and leave the rest unexplained. This sample holds some 100,000 clones; just over 85% were observed only once. Over 1.5% of the sample goes to the ten largest clones. Patients with a history of autoimmune disease or receiving systemic immunosuppression were excluded from the trial. Peripheral blood for TCR sequencing was collected from all dose cohorts at baseline, on cycle 4 day 1, and on cycle 7 day 1. The samples were taken from a phase I, first-in-human, multicenter, open-label dose-escalation trial of ivuxolimab. Adults with locally advanced or metastatic head and neck squamous cell, hepatocellular, melanoma or renal cell carcinoma were enrolled in the trial. Before TCR sequencing, CD4+ T cells and CD8+ T cells from peripheral blood were sorted into separate populations.

Taken from cysteine to phenylalanine, the CDR3 has 16 residues. Only the CDR3 region is kept as DNA, spanning 48 bases read in frame from base 1. The germline V gene provides CDR1 MGHRA and CDR2 YSYEKL. V has 4 bases trimmed and J has 0 bases trimmed; junction bases matching no gene number 4. Study-wide conclusions, independent of this receptor: After ivuxolimab, expanded clones were on average more numerous among CD8+ T cells than among CD4+ T cells. The antigen specificity of the peripheral T cells that underwent clonal expansion was not determined. In partial responders in the 0.1-3.0 mg/kg groups, normalized peripheral clonal expansion was found to be among the lowest, especially among CD8+ T cells. Low levels of normalized T-cell clonal expansion were also seen in some patients who did not respond. At doses of 0.1 to 3.0 mg/kg, clonal expansion of both CD4+ and CD8+ blood T cells was observed from baseline to week 6.

Sequenced here: CD4+ or CD8+ T cells sorted from blood, sampled in a trial of the OX40 agonist ivuxolimab. The TCR originated in an adult with an advanced solid tumor such as melanoma, head and neck, liver or kidney cancer. In this chain, TRBV4-1 is recombined with TRBJ2-7; the central 12 bases match TRBD2. The nucleotides are TGCGCCAGCAGCCGTCTGACTAGCGGGAGCTCCTACGAGCAGTACTTC. This is translated as CASSRLTSGSSYEQYF.